This T cell receptor beta chain was recovered during a study of blood T cells in healthy people across ages. A second about 7 to 11 cycle PCR used barcoded and J-beta primers. Each CDR3 protein gets one entry after TCRdb re-called the 5' RACE reads with MiXCR. The data contain roughly 1,500,000 distinct CDR3 sequences, around 39% of them singletons. Trimming took off 6 bases at V and 4 bases at J, with 17 bases between the two ends. The CDR3 is 15 amino acids. CDR1 and CDR2 from the germline V gene are SGHTA and FQGNSA. V and J are TRBV7-2 and TRBJ2-3, with D possibly being TRBD2 (6 bases). This TCR was recovered from a woman aged 18-29 years in good health. Sequenced input: blood. The CDR3 loop reads CASSPPRGSADTQYF. Written as DNA, the CDR3 is TGTGCCAGCAGTCCCCCTCGGGGGAGCGCAGATACGCAGTATTTT.